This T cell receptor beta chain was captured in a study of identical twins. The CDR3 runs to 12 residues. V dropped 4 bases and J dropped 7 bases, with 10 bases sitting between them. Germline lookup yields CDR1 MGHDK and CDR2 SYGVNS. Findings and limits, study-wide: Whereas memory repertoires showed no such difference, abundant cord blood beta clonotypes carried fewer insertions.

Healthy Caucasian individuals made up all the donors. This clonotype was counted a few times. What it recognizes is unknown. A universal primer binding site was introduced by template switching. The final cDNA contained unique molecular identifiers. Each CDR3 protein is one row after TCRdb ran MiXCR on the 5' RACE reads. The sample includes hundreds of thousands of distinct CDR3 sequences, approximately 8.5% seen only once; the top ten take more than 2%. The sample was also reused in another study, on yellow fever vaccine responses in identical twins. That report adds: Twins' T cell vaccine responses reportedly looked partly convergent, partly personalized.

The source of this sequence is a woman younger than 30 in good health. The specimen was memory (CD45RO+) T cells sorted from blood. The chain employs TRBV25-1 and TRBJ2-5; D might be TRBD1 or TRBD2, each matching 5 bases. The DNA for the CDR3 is TGTGCCAGCAGTGTCCTTGGGGGGACCCAGTACTTC. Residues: CASSVLGGTQYF.